This T cell receptor (beta chain) was profiled in a study of blood T cell repertoires in COVID-19 (dated by TCRdb to 2018 to 2021). In the study overall: Samples from collaborators originated in the United States, Italy and Spain and spanned both the acute and convalescent phases of COVID-19. The prospective study material was composed of cDNA or gDNA derived from T cells, B-cell-depleted T cells, or PBMCs. Subjects who had been exposed to COVID-19, were actively infected with it, or had recovered from it provided the deeply sampled blood TCRbeta repertoires that made up the dataset. The repertoires were released in a freely available public database meant as a resource for research on the immune response to SARS-CoV-2. The samples were drawn from the first 160 participants of the ongoing ImmuneRACE study and from about 1,200 subjects provided by 6 global collaborators. Sample metadata almost always included a de-identified subject ID, COVID-19 status, age in years and sex. Where HLA class I and class II types were available, the types were taken from metadata supplied by the sample provider, not from assay-based typing. On the study overall, not on this receptor specifically: Clinical and demographic metadata were provided uncurated, with the amount varying by source and participant.

As for this clone: The antigen this receptor binds is unknown. It has no much larger one-base neighbor in the sample; base qualities were not kept. Additional DNA sequences in this sample encode the identical CDR3.

The CDR3, cysteine through phenylalanine, is 14 amino acids long. Only CDR3 DNA remains: 42 bases, in frame from the first base. According to the germline V gene, CDR1 reads SGDLS and CDR2 reads YYNGEE. For this chain, trimming is 4 bases at the V end and 1 base at the J end, and the number of junction bases without a gene match is 5. TCRbeta CDR3 regions were amplified from genomic DNA by means of the immunoSEQ Assay, a bias-controlled multiplex PCR. In the authors' own workflow: The number of nucleated cells in each sample was estimated by amplification of reference gene primers within the assay. Sequence reads were collapsed and filtered to measure the absolute abundance of every unique TCRbeta CDR3 rearrangement. For each sample, productive Simpson clonality was calculated by taking the square root of Simpson's diversity index across productive rearrangements. TCRdb stores this immuneACCESS table with in-frame sequences only. Part of the clones is absent; in the studies checked, under half of the shortfall reflects unresolved V genes, and no reason is known for the rest. D and trimming come from the DNA, and the V and J calls and clone size come from that table. This sample has fewer than 400,000 clones in its table, and 80% to 90% of those were observed once. The ten biggest clones cover under 3% of the sample.

The collaborating institutions used their own protocols to collect whole blood in K2EDTA tubes. For TCRbeta analysis, collaborators shipped samples in one of three forms: frozen whole blood, isolated PBMCs, or DNA extracted from either of those sample types. Sequencing input: peripheral blood. The chain is assembled from TRBV9 and TRBJ2-7, and 7 junctional nucleotides match TRBD1. The sequence was collected from a young man with active or convalescent COVID-19. The nucleotide sequence is given as TGTGCCAGCAGCCCCCGACAGGGTTCCTACGAGCAGTACTTC. This gives the protein CASSPRQGSYEQYF.